The present TCR beta chain was sequenced within a study of T cells in Graves' hyperthyroidism and ophthalmopathy. RNA transcripts served as the template for amplifying TCR beta CDR3 regions. A set of HTBI primers served as the primers for a first-round RT-PCR of the TCR CDR3. TCRdb independently ran MiXCR on the multiplex PCR reads; one entry per CDR3 protein. The repertoire holds hundreds of thousands of distinct CDR3 sequences, roughly 14% seen once, with about 4.5% in the top ten. This clonotype was seen a few times. Antigen unknown. Trimming removed 2 bases from V and 5 bases from J, with 10 bases in between. The CDR3 sequence is 14 residues long. Germline CDR1 is LGHDT and CDR2 is YNNKEL (reference sequence). Study-wide points: Within blood appeared most thyroid clonotypes that had expanded above 0.001.

This receptor was identified in a woman aged 40 to 55 with Graves' ophthalmopathy. The V and J genes are TRBV3-1 and TRBJ1-5, with D unclear. Material: blood. CDR3: CASSQSGGDQPQHF. The CDR3 nucleotides read TGTGCCAGCAGCCAAAGTGGTGGCGATCAGCCCCAGCATTTT.